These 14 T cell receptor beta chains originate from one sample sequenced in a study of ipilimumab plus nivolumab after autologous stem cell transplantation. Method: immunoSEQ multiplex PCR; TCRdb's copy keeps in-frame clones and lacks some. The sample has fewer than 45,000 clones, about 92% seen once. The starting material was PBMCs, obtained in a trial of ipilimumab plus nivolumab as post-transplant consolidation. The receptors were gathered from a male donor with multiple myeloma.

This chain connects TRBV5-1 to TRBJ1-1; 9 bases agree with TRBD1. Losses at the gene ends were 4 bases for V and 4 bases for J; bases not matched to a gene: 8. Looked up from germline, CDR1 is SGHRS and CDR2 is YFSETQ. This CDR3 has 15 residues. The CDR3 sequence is CASSTGQGHVTEAFF. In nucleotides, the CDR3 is TGCGCCAGCAGCACTGGACAGGGGCACGTCACTGAAGCTTTCTTT.

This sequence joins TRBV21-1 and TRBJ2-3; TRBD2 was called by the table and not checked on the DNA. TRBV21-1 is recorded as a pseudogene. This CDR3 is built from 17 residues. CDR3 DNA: TGTGCCAGCAGCAAACACCCCTCGGGGGGTCATACAGATACGCAGTATTTT. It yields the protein CASSKHPSGGHTDTQYF.

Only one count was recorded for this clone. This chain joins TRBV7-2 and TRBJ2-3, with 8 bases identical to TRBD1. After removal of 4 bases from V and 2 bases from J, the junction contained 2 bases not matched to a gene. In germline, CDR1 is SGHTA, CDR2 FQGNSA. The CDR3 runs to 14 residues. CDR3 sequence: CASSWDRNTDTQYF. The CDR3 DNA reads TGTGCCAGCAGCTGGGACAGGAACACAGATACGCAGTATTTT.

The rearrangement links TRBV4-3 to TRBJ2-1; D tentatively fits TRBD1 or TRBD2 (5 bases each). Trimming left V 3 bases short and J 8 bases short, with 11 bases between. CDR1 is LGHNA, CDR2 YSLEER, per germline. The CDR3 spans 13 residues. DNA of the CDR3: TGCGCCAGCAGCCAGTCACTAGGGGATGAGCAGTTCTTC. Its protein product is CASSQSLGDEQFF.

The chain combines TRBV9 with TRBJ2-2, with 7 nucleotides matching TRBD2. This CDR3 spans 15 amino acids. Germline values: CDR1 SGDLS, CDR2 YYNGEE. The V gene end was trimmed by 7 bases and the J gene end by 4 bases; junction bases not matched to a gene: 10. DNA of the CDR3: TGTGCCAGCGCCCGGCGGGACTATCTCACCGGGGAGCTGTTTTTT. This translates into CASARRDYLTGELFF.

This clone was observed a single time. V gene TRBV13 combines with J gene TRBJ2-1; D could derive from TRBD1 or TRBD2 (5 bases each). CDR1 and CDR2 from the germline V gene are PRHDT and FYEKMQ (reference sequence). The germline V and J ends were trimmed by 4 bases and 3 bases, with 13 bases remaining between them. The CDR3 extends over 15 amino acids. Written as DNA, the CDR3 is TGTGCCAGCAGCTCAAGAGGGGAAGTCTACAATGAGCAGTTCTTC. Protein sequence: CASSSRGEVYNEQFF. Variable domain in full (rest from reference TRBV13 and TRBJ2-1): AAGVIQSPRHLIKEKRETATLKCYPIPRHDTVYWYQQGPGQDPQFLISFYEKMQSDKGSIPDRFSAQQFSDYHSELNMSSLELGDSALYFCASSSRGEVYNEQFFGPGTRLTVL.

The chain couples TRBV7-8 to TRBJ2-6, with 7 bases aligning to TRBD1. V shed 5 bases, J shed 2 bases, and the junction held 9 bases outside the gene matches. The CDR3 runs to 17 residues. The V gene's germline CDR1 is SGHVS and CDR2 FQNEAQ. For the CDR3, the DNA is TGTGCCAGCAGCGGCCCCGACGACAGGGCTGGGGCCAACGTCCTGACTTTC. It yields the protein CASSGPDDRAGANVLTF.

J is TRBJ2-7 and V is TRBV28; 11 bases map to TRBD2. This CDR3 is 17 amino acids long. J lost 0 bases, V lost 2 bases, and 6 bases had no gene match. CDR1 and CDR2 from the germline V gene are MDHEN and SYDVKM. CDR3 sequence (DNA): TGTGCCAGCAGTTTACGGATGACTAGCGGGATCTCCTACGAGCAGTACTTC. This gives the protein CASSLRMTSGISYEQYF.

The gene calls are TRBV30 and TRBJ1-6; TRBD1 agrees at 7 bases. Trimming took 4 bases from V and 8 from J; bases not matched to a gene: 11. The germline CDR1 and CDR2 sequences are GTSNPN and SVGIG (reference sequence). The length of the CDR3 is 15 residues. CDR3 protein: CAWMTRGRLDSPLHF. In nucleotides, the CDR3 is TGTGCCTGGATGACGAGGGGGCGGTTGGATTCACCCCTCCACTTT.

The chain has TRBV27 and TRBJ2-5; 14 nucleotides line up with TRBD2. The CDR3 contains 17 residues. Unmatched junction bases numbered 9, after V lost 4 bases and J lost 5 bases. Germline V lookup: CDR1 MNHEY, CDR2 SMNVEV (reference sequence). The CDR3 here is CASSSLGLAGVMETQYF. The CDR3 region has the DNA TGTGCCAGCAGTTCCCTGGGACTAGCGGGAGTGATGGAGACCCAGTACTTC.

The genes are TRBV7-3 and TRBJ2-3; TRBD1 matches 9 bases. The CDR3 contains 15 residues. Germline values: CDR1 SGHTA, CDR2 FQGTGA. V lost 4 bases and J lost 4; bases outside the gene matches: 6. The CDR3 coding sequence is TGTGCCAGCAGCTCCCGGGGACAGGGCCCAGATACGCAGTATTTT. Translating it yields CASSSRGQGPDTQYF.

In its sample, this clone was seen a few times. CDR3 coding DNA: TGTGCCAGCAGTGAGGGTTTCTACTCTGGAAACACCATATATTTT. Protein sequence: CASSEGFYSGNTIYF. The chain links TRBV6-1 to TRBJ1-3; D gene uncertain. CDR1 MNHNS and CDR2 SASEGT come from the germline V gene. Trimming pared 3 bases from V and 0 bases from J, leaving 9 bases between. This CDR3 has 15 residues.

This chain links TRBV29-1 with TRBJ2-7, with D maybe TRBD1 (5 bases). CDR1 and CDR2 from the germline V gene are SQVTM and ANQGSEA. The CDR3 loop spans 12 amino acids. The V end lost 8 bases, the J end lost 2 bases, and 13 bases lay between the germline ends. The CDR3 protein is CSIVTGAYEQYF. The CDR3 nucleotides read TGCAGCATAGTAACAGGTGCCTACGAGCAGTACTTC.

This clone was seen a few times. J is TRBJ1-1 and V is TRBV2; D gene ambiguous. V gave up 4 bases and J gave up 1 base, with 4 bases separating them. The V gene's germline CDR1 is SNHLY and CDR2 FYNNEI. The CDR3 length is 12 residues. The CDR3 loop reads CASSATNTEAFF. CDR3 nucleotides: TGTGCCAGCAGTGCGACGAACACTGAAGCTTTCTTT.